This passage covers 20 T cell receptor beta chains from one sample sequenced in a study of blood T cell repertoires in COVID-19. Profiling relied on immunoSEQ multiplex PCR, and the TCRdb table lists in-frame clones only, not all of them. This sample has roughly 260,000 clones, with about 87% found just once. What was sequenced was peripheral blood. The receptors shown here come from a man between 60 and 70 years old who had recovered from COVID-19.

The chain employs TRBV2 and TRBJ2-3; 10 bases are shared with TRBD2. The CDR3 consists of 17 residues. V was clipped by 1 base and J by 3 bases; unmatched bases: 7. Germline CDR1 SNHLY, CDR2 FYNNEI. The DNA of the CDR3 is TGTGCCAGCAGTGAAGAAACTAGCGGGGTCTTTACAGATACGCAGTATTTT. Protein sequence: CASSEETSGVFTDTQYF.

The J gene is TRBJ1-2, the V gene TRBV28; 9 nucleotides agree with TRBD1. V gave up 6 bases and J gave up 4 bases; unmatched junction bases: 6. The germline gives CDR1 MDHEN, CDR2 SYDVKM. CDR3 size: 14 residues. This CDR3 reads CASRGQGLVYGYTF. CDR3 DNA sequence: TGTGCCAGCAGAGGACAGGGGCTGGTCTATGGCTACACCTTC.

The chain combines TRBV11-3 with TRBJ2-1, with 11 bases aligning to TRBD2. Germline CDR1 is SGHNT and CDR2 is YENEEA. This CDR3 is 16 amino acids long. Germline trimming cut 0 bases from V and 4 bases from J; bases unmatched to any gene: 2. CDR3 nucleotide sequence: TGTGCCAGCAGCTTAGATACTAGCGGGGGTTACAATGAGCAGTTCTTC. Translated: CASSLDTSGGYNEQFF. The full variable domain, its missing parts supplied by reference TRBV11-3 and TRBJ2-1, is EAGVVQSPRYKIIEKKQPVAFWCNPISGHNTLYWYLQNLGQGPELLIRYENEEAVDDSQLPKDRFSAERLKGVDSTLKIQPAELGDSAVYLCASSLDTSGGYNEQFFGPGTRLTVL.

The genes are TRBV7-9 and TRBJ2-7; 9 bases fit TRBD1. With V trimmed by 6 bases and J by 4 bases, 10 bases remained unmatched. Germline values: CDR1 SEHNR, CDR2 FQNEAQ (reference sequence). The CDR3 totals 15 residues. The CDR3 here is CASRSPGQGMYEQYF. Written as DNA, the CDR3 is TGTGCCAGCAGGTCGCCGGGACAGGGTATGTACGAGCAGTACTTC.

The chain couples TRBV19 to TRBJ2-1; TRBD2 might be the D (6 bases). Germline values: CDR1 LNHDA, CDR2 SQIVND (reference sequence). There are 18 residues in the CDR3. The V and J ends lost 2 bases and 0 bases respectively, with 17 bases between them. CDR3 protein: CASSILATTSSSYNEQFF. CDR3 in DNA: TGTGCCAGTAGTATATTGGCGACTACTAGCAGCTCCTACAATGAGCAGTTCTTC.

V usage is TRBV30 and J usage is TRBJ1-5; a possible D gene is TRBD1 (6 bases). V shed 3 bases and J shed 0 bases, with 12 bases lying between them. CDR1 GTSNPN and CDR2 SVGIG come from the germline V gene (reference sequence). This CDR3 region has 15 residues. CDR3 amino acids: CAWSLGHLSNQPQHF. As DNA, the CDR3 is TGTGCCTGGAGCTTGGGACACCTTAGCAATCAGCCCCAGCATTTT.

The chain carries TRBV3-1 (or the pseudogene TRBV3-2) and TRBJ2-5, with D possibly TRBD2 on 5 matching bases. Trimming removed 0 bases at V and 4 bases at J, with 12 bases between. The germline CDR1 and CDR2 sequences are LGHDT and YNNKEL (reference sequence). The CDR3 consists of 15 residues. The chain's CDR3 is CASSQDLGGLETQYF. The CDR3 DNA is TGTGCCAGCAGCCAAGATCTCGGAGGTTTAGAGACCCAGTACTTC.

This chain connects TRBV10-3 to TRBJ2-1; possibly TRBD2 for D (5 bases). This CDR3 region has 16 residues. Germline-derived CDR1 and CDR2 are ENHRY and SYGVKD. The V gene lost 5 bases and the J gene lost 0 bases, with 14 bases spanning the gap. The CDR3, as DNA: TGTGCCATCAGTCGTAGCGCCACGAGCTCCTACAATGAGCAGTTCTTC. Residues: CAISRSATSSYNEQFF.

This chain joins TRBV12-3 or TRBV12-4 and TRBJ2-3; D may be TRBD1 (5 bases). This CDR3 comprises 11 residues. V gave up 6 bases and J gave up 11 bases, with 12 bases separating them. CDR3 nucleotide sequence: TGTGCCAGCAGGACAGAGATAAAGCAGTATTTT. Protein: CASRTEIKQYF.

V and J are TRBV7-9 and TRBJ2-3, with 7 positions matching TRBD2. Losses at the gene ends were 7 bases for V and 2 bases for J; bases not matched to a gene: 6. CDR3 length equals 14 residues. In germline, CDR1 is SEHNR, CDR2 FQNEAQ (reference sequence). CDR3 residues: CASIWRGNTDTQYF. The CDR3 nucleotides are TGTGCCAGCATCTGGCGGGGGAACACAGATACGCAGTATTTT.

The genes are TRBV11-2 and TRBJ2-7; D may be TRBD1 (7 bases). Trimming removed 3 bases at V and 12 bases at J, with 24 bases between. The germline CDR1 and CDR2 sequences are SGHAT and FQNNGV. The CDR3 totals 15 residues. CDR3 sequence (DNA): TGTGCCAGCAGCTTGGTCCGGGGGACAGCTTTTTTGCGGTACTTC. Its protein is CASSLVRGTAFLRYF.

The chain employs TRBV9 and TRBJ2-1; 12 bases agree with TRBD2. Germline V lookup: CDR1 SGDLS, CDR2 YYNGEE. This CDR3 has 19 residues. After removal of 3 bases from V and 0 bases from J, the junction contained 10 bases not matched to a gene. The CDR3 DNA is TGTGCCAGCAGCGCCCAACTAGCGGGGGGTATTAGCTCCTACAATGAGCAGTTCTTC. This codes for CASSAQLAGGISSYNEQFF.

The rearrangement joins TRBV12-3 or TRBV12-4 to TRBJ1-2; a possible D gene is TRBD1 (5 bases). The V end lost 7 bases, the J end lost 6 bases, and 15 bases lay between the germline ends. The CDR3 runs to 13 residues. The CDR3 DNA reads as TGTGCCAGCAACCAACCGGGGGGGGATGGCTACACCTTC. Protein sequence: CASNQPGGDGYTF.

In the case of this clone: The sample has other DNA sequences that encode this CDR3 too. The chain has TRBV27 and TRBJ1-2, with TRBD1 matching 7 bases. J lost 4 bases, V lost 2 bases, and 1 base had no gene match. This CDR3 is 13 amino acids long. Germline V gives CDR1 MNHEY, CDR2 SMNVEV (reference sequence). CDR3 in DNA: TGTGCCAGCAGTTTACAGGGGGGCTATGGCTACACCTTC. Translated, it gives CASSLQGGYGYTF.

The chain recombines TRBV7-3 with TRBJ2-2, with a possible D match to TRBD2 (6 bases). Trimming pared 5 bases from V and 7 bases from J, leaving 17 bases between. CDR3 size: 15 residues. Germline CDR1 reads SGHTA; CDR2 reads FQGTGA. The CDR3 DNA sequence: TGTGCCAGCAGCCCGGGACTGACGACAGTCGGGGAGCTGTTTTTT. It is translated as CASSPGLTTVGELFF.

J is TRBJ2-5 and V is TRBV5-6, with TRBD2 identical over 10 bases. The germline V gene encodes CDR1 SGHDT and CDR2 YYEEEE. The junction had 7 bases not matched to a gene; V was cut back by 1 base and J by 7 bases. The CDR3 runs 15 residues. The CDR3 nucleotides read TGTGCCAGCAGCTTGCGAGCGGGGGGGCGTGTGACCCAGTACTTC. Encoded protein: CASSLRAGGRVTQYF.

This chain links TRBV18 with TRBJ1-1; 7 bases agree with TRBD1. CDR1 and CDR2 (germline): KGHSH, LQKENI. The CDR3 loop spans 16 amino acids. V shed 0 bases and J 1 base; nucleotides not matched to a gene: 5. CDR3 sequence (DNA): TGTGCCAGCTCACCACCGCTAGCAGGGGGGAACACTGAAGCTTTCTTT. The encoded protein is CASSPPLAGGNTEAFF.

The genes are TRBV5-6 and TRBJ2-1; tentatively, D is TRBD2 (5 bases). Trimming stripped 3 bases from V and 10 bases from J, with 23 bases between. There are 16 residues in the CDR3. Germline V gives CDR1 SGHDT, CDR2 YYEEEE. The CDR3, as DNA: TGTGCCAGCAGCTGCCGGACTTGCCTGGAGCGTCGGGAGCAGTTCTTC. Translation: CASSCRTCLERREQFF.

This rearrangement joins TRBV9 to TRBJ2-1, with a possible D match to TRBD2 (5 bases). Germline V gives CDR1 SGDLS, CDR2 YYNGEE. Trimming took 3 bases from V and 2 from J, leaving 9 bases between them. The CDR3 loop spans 14 amino acids. CDR3 sequence (DNA): TGTGCCAGCAGCGCCCGGGGAACCTACAATGAGCAGTTCTTC. It yields the protein CASSARGTYNEQFF.

The J gene is TRBJ2-1, the V gene TRBV7-2; D is unresolved. Per germline, CDR1 SGHTA and CDR2 FQGNSA. Trimming took off 1 base at V and 2 bases at J, with 9 bases between the two ends. This CDR3 region has 15 residues. This CDR3 reads CASSLEWAAYNEQFF. Written as DNA, the CDR3 is TGTGCCAGCAGCTTAGAGTGGGCTGCCTACAATGAGCAGTTCTTC.